A single count supports the clone carrying this TCR beta chain. As yet, its antigen is unknown. The data belong to a study of CD8 T cells in ankylosing spondylitis. Study-wide findings and caveats: Significant enrichment of disease-linked clones was reported in matched ankylosing spondylitis synovial fluid. Characteristic of ankylosing spondylitis blood, it appeared, was a TCR beta motif comprising roughly 8 highly homologous variants.

TCRdb redid the calling of the 5' RACE reads with MiXCR, one entry per CDR3 protein. The sample has some 270,000 distinct CDR3 sequences, 30% to 35% seen once. The CDR3 extends over 15 amino acids. V was pared by 2 bases and J by 1 base, with 11 bases between. CDR1 is MNHEY and CDR2 is SMNVEV in the germline V gene (reference sequence). Sequencing used blood, either unsorted or a sorted T cell fraction (not recorded which). V is TRBV27 and J is TRBJ2-5; tentatively, D is TRBD2 (6 bases). The origin of this receptor is a male donor with ankylosing spondylitis or in good health (not recorded which). DNA for the CDR3: TGTGCCAGCAGTTTAGGGGGGTCGGTCCAAGAGACCCAGTACTTC. Translation gives CASSLGGSVQETQYF.